This entry concerns a single T cell receptor (beta chain). Its antigen is still unknown. Graft tissue processing released intraepithelial and lamina propria lymphocytes. TCRdb's table, derived via immunoSEQ multiplex PCR, lists solely in-frame clones and lacks some. The sample shows some 15,000 clones, 70% to 85% of them seen only once. This specimen belongs to a study of graft-versus-host responses after intestinal transplantation. Study conclusions and caveats: Allografts of patients with graft-donor T cell macrochimerism showed high graft-versus-host to host-versus-graft clone ratios.

V was pared by 10 bases and J by 1 base, with 9 bases between. The germline V gene encodes CDR1 MDHEN and CDR2 SYDVKM. The CDR3 consists of 12 residues. The sequencing used ileum tissue, collected roughly 26 days after intestinal transplant. This clonotype originated in a human patient who received an intestinal transplant, so some T cells may come from the graft donor. V usage is TRBV28 and J usage is TRBJ2-3; TRBD1 might be the D (6 bases). DNA of the CDR3: TGTGCCATCGAGGGGGGCACAGATACGCAGTATTTT. The encoded protein is CAIEGGTDTQYF.